A single sample is the source of the 4 T cell receptor beta chains below, sequenced in a study of blood T cell repertoires in COVID-19. Generated by immunoSEQ multiplex PCR, the TCRdb table keeps only in-frame clones and is missing some. The profile shows approximately 240,000 clones, around four fifths of them singletons. The sample taken for sequencing was peripheral blood. The receptors come from a man aged 50-59 years with acute or convalescent COVID-19.

This chain joins TRBV27 and TRBJ2-7, with D tentatively TRBD1 (6 bases). Germline CDR1 and CDR2: MNHEY and SMNVEV (reference sequence). Trimming stripped 7 bases from V and 5 bases from J, with 15 bases between. The CDR3 has 13 residues. The DNA of the CDR3 is TGTGCCAGCACTCCCGAGGGGGAACACGAGCAGTACTTC. It codes for CASTPEGEHEQYF.

The chain carries TRBV6-1 and TRBJ2-2, with D tentatively TRBD2 (5 bases). V gave up 2 bases and J gave up 2 bases, with 12 bases separating them. Germline V gene data show CDR1 as MNHNS and CDR2 as SASEGT. The CDR3 is 16 residues long. In nucleotides, the CDR3 is TGTGCCAGCAGTGAATCACCTAGCCGTAACACCGGGGAGCTGTTTTTT. Amino acid sequence: CASSESPSRNTGELFF.

The chain has TRBV19 and TRBJ1-6; TRBD1 aligns across 9 bases. Germline assignment: CDR1 LNHDA and CDR2 SQIVND (reference sequence). CDR3 length equals 14 residues. V shed 8 bases, J shed 10 bases, and the junction held 9 bases outside the gene matches. Here the CDR3 DNA reads TGTGCCAGTGACCCGGGACAGGGTCAATCACCCCTCCACTTT. It is translated as CASDPGQGQSPLHF.

V and J are TRBV6-5 and TRBJ1-2, with D perhaps matching TRBD1 (6 bases). The V gene lost 7 bases and the J gene lost 3 bases, with 12 bases spanning the gap. The CDR3 consists of 13 residues. Germline lookup yields CDR1 MNHEY and CDR2 SVGAGI. Here the CDR3 DNA reads TGTGCCAGCAAATATGCAGGGGACTATGGCTACACCTTC. It specifies CASKYAGDYGYTF.